The clone carrying this T cell receptor beta chain was observed at least ten times. Using immunoSEQ multiplex PCR, the repertoire was profiled, and TCRdb retains in-frame clones only, with some absent. The sample lists about 160,000 clones, roughly 80% occurring once. This sample was included in a study of cytotoxic CD8 clonotypes in ibrutinib-treated CLL. Sequencing was performed on PBMCs, taken after 12 months of ibrutinib treatment. This TCR came from a human donor with chronic lymphocytic leukemia.

CDR3 nucleotide sequence: TGTGCCAGCAGCTTGGGATCCCACGAGCAGTACTTC. It codes for CASSLGSHEQYF. The gene calls are TRBV5-6 and TRBJ2-7; D uncertain. The germline CDR1 and CDR2 sequences are SGHDT and YYEEEE. Trimming pared 0 bases from V and 5 bases from J, leaving 6 bases between. The CDR3 is made up of 12 amino acids.